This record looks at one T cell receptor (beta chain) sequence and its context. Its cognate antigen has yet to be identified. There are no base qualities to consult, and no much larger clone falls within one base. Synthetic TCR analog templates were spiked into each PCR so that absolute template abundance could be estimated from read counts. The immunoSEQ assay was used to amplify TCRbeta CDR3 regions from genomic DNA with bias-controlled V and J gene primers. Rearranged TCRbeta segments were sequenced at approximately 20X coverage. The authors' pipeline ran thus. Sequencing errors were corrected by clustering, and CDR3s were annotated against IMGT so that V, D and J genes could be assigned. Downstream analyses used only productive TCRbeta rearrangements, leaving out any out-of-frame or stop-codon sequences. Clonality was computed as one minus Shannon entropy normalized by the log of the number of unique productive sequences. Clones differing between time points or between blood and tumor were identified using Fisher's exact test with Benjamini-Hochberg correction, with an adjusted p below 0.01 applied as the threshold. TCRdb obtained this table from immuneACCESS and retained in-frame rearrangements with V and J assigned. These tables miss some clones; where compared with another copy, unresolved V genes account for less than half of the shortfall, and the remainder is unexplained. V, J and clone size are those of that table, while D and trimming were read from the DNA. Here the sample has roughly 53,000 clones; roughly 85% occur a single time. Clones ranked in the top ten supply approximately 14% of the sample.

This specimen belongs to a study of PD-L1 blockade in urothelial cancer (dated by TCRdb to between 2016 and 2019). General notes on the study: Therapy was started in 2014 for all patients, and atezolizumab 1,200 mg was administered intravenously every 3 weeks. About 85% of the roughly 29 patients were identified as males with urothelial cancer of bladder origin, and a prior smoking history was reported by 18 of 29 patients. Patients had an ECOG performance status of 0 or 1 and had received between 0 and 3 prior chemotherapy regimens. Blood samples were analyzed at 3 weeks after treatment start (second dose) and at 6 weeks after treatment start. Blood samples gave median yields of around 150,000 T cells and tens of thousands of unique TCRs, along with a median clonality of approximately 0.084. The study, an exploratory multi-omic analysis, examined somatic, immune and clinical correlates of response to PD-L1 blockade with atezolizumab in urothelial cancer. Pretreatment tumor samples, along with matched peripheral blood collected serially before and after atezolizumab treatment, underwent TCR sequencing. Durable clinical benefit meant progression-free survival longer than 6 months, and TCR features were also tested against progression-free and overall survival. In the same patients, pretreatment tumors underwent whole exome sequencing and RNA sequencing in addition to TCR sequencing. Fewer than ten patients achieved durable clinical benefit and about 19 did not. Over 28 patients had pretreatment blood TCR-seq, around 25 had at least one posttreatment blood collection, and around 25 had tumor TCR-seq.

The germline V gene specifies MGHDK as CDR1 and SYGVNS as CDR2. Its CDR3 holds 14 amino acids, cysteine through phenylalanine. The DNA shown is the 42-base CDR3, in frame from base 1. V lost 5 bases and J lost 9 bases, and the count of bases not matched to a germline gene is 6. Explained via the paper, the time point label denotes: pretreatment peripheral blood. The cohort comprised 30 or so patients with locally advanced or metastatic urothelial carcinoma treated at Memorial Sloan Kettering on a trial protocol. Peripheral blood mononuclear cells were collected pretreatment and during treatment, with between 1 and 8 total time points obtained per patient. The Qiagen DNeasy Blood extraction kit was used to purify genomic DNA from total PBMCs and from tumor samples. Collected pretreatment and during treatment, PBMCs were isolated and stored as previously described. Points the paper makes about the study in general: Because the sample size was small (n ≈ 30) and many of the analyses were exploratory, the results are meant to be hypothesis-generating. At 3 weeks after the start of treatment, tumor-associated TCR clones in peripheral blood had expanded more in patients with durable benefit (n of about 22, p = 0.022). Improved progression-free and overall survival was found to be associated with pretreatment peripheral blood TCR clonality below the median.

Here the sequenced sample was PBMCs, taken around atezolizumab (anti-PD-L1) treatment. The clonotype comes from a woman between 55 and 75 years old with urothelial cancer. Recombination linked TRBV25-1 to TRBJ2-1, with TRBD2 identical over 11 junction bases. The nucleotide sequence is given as TGTGCCAGCAGTCTCTCGGGACTAGCGGCTGAGCAGTTCTTC. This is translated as CASSLSGLAAEQFF.